The clone carrying this TCR beta chain has just a few counts. The target antigen is unknown. This CDR3 region has 11 residues. The V and J ends lost 5 bases and 6 bases respectively, with 7 bases between them. These data come from a study of T cell repertoires in cytomegalovirus infection. Notes on the study in general: Pooled public TCR beta family frequency picked out CMV carriers with the relevant HLA. HLA-C-restricted, CMV-specific TCR beta clonotypes were dominant ex vivo.

One entry per CDR3 protein results from TCRdb running MiXCR on the reads. The profile shows about 450,000 distinct CDR3 sequences, roughly 31% of them singletons. The sequencing input was PBMCs. This clonotype originated in a human donor in good health (CMV status not recorded). Some clones in this sample may be carry-over from other donors' samples. The chain recombines TRBV12-3 or TRBV12-4 with TRBJ1-1; possibly TRBD1 for D (5 bases). In DNA form, the CDR3 reads TGTGCCAGCAGTGCCAGGGCTGAAGCTTTCTTT. Residues: CASSARAEAFF.